The 28 T cell receptor beta chains presented below share a single source sample, sequenced in a study of OX40 agonist ivuxolimab in advanced cancers. Clones were read by immunoSEQ multiplex PCR, and TCRdb kept only the in-frame ones, dropping some. The sample records 91,000 or so clones, around 86% being singletons. The sample here was CD4+ or CD8+ T cells sorted from blood, taken in a trial of the OX40 agonist ivuxolimab. The receptors come from an adult with an advanced solid tumor such as melanoma, head and neck, liver or kidney cancer.

The V gene is TRBV6-5, the J gene TRBJ2-5; 7 bases align to TRBD2. With 6 bases clipped from V and 2 bases from J, the junction kept 3 bases outside the gene matches. CDR3 length: 13 residues. CDR1 and CDR2 from the germline V gene are MNHEY and SVGAGI. DNA of the CDR3: TGTGCCAGCAGGGGGGGACTACAAGAGACCCAGTACTTC. Protein sequence: CASRGGLQETQYF.

This clone was recorded once. This chain connects TRBV10-3 to TRBJ1-2, with a possible D match to TRBD1 (5 bases). CDR3 length: 14 amino acids. Looked up from germline, CDR1 is ENHRY and CDR2 is SYGVKD. V was pared by 6 bases and J by 4 bases, with 15 bases between. The DNA for the CDR3 is TGTGCCATCAGCGATTCCCGGGGCGGCTATGGCTACACCTTC. This encodes CAISDSRGGYGYTF.

The V call is TRBV5-1, the J call TRBJ1-1; 8 nucleotides match TRBD1. The CDR3 has 15 residues. The trim removed 4 bases at V and 3 bases at J, leaving 8 bases unmatched. The germline V gene has CDR1 SGHRS and CDR2 YFSETQ. The CDR3 bases are TGCGCCAGCAGCGCCAGGGGGCTTGGAGACACTGAAGCTTTCTTT. Translating it yields CASSARGLGDTEAFF.

The chain recombines TRBV10-2 with TRBJ2-5; a weak D match, TRBD1 (5 bases). CDR1 is WSHSY and CDR2 is SAAADI in the germline V gene. This CDR3 region has 16 residues. Trimming cost V 4 bases and J 3 bases, with 18 bases left between them. CDR3 sequence reads: CASSALDIISKETQYF. The DNA for the CDR3 is TGCGCCAGCAGTGCGTTGGACATAATCTCCAAAGAGACCCAGTACTTC.

V gene TRBV19 combines with J gene TRBJ1-2; 7 nucleotides line up with TRBD1. Per germline, CDR1 LNHDA and CDR2 SQIVND (reference sequence). V was clipped by 1 base and J by 3 bases; unmatched bases: 2. The CDR3 extends over 14 amino acids. The DNA of the CDR3 is TGTGCCAGTAGTATAGGGGGACAGTACTATGGCTACACCTTC. Translating it yields CASSIGGQYYGYTF.

The chain employs TRBV28 and TRBJ1-1, with TRBD1 identical over 8 bases. Germline-derived CDR1 and CDR2 are MDHEN and SYDVKM. The CDR3 has 15 residues. The ends lost 6 bases at V and 3 bases at J; junction bases unmatched: 9. CDR3 loop: CASRLYGQGYTEAFF. In nucleotides, the CDR3 is TGTGCCAGCAGGTTGTATGGACAGGGTTACACTGAAGCTTTCTTT. Full variable domain (rest looked up from reference TRBV28 and TRBJ1-1): DVKVTQSSRYLVKRTGEKVFLECVQDMDHENMFWYRQDPGLGLRLIYFSYDVKMKEKGDIPEGYSVSREKKERFSLILESASTNQTSMYLCASRLYGQGYTEAFFGQGTRLTVV.

The chain carries TRBV19 and TRBJ2-1; 10 nucleotides align to TRBD2. The length of the CDR3 is 18 residues. Germline values: CDR1 LNHDA, CDR2 SQIVND (reference sequence). With 9 bases clipped from V and 9 bases from J, the junction kept 23 bases outside the gene matches. The CDR3 sequence is CASQFGLKSGRAGSEQFF. CDR3 nucleotide sequence: TGTGCCAGCCAGTTTGGTCTTAAAAGCGGGAGGGCGGGAAGTGAGCAGTTCTTC.

In its sample, this clone was seen once. The rearrangement uses TRBV5-6 and TRBJ1-1; D unclear. From germline, CDR1 is SGHDT and CDR2 YYEEEE. Trimming stripped 2 bases from V and 5 bases from J, with 10 bases between. The CDR3 length is 13 residues. The CDR3 bases are TGTGCCAGCAGCTTTCTGGGTAGGACTGAAGCTTTCTTT. This translates into CASSFLGRTEAFF.

This clone was detected only a few times. The CDR3 DNA reads TGTGCCAGTAGTATTGACATCAAGGCGGGGAAACTGTTTTTT. As protein: CASSIDIKAGKLFF. The J gene is TRBJ1-4, the V gene TRBV19; D not certain. The germline gives CDR1 LNHDA, CDR2 SQIVND (reference sequence). Trimming removed 3 bases from V and 11 bases from J, with 16 bases in between. The CDR3 has 14 residues. Variable domain in full (rest from reference TRBV19 and TRBJ1-4): DGGITQSPKYLFRKEGQNVTLSCEQNLNHDAMYWYRQDPGQGLRLIYYSQIVNDFQKGDIAEGYSVSREKKESFPLTVTSAQKNPTAFYLCASSIDIKAGKLFFGSGTQLSVL.

Concerning this clone: This specimen includes other DNA sequences encoding the same CDR3. This chain joins TRBV2 and TRBJ1-5, with TRBD1 identical over 8 bases. V gave up 1 base and J gave up 7 bases; unmatched junction bases: 3. The CDR3 length is 14 residues. Germline CDR1 SNHLY, CDR2 FYNNEI. CDR3 in DNA: TGTGCCAGCAGTGAAGTACAGGGGGGCCAGCCCCAGCATTTT. Amino acid sequence: CASSEVQGGQPQHF.

The genes are TRBV2 and TRBJ2-5; unclear D gene. CDR3 length: 13 residues. Trimming stripped 8 bases from V and 5 bases from J, with 15 bases between. Looked up from germline, CDR1 is SNHLY and CDR2 is FYNNEI. DNA for the CDR3: TGTGCCAGCGGTAGGGATACGCGTGAGACCCAGTACTTC. It specifies CASGRDTRETQYF.

The J gene is TRBJ1-2, the V gene TRBV6-5, with TRBD1 matching over 7 bases. The germline CDR1 and CDR2 sequences are MNHEY and SVGAGI. Germline trimming cut 10 bases from V and 2 bases from J; bases unmatched to any gene: 4. The CDR3 sequence is 12 residues long. The CDR3 DNA sequence: TGTGCCACAATGACAGGGAACTATGGCTACACCTTC. Translating it yields CATMTGNYGYTF.

This clone showed up just a few times. The J gene is TRBJ2-7, the V gene TRBV7-2; TRBD2 matches 8 bases. J lost 3 bases, V lost 2 bases, and 6 bases had no gene match. Germline values: CDR1 SGHTA, CDR2 FQGNSA. This CDR3 spans 15 amino acids. CDR3 in DNA: TGTGCCAGCAGCTTAAACGGGAGGGCCCTCTACGAGCAGTACTTC. Amino acids: CASSLNGRALYEQYF.

The chain has TRBV4-1 and TRBJ2-4; 9 bases are shared with TRBD1. Germline-derived CDR1 and CDR2 are MGHRA and YSYEKL. V lost 7 bases and J lost 2; bases outside the gene matches: 6. This CDR3 comprises 15 residues. CDR3 in DNA: TGCGCCAGCACCCGGACAGGGGAAACCAAAAACATTCAGTACTTC. It specifies CASTRTGETKNIQYF.

The chain employs TRBV11-3 and TRBJ2-1, with 16 bases identical to TRBD2. CDR1 and CDR2 (germline): SGHNT, YENEEA. The V gene end was trimmed by 3 bases and the J gene end by 1 base; junction bases not matched to a gene: 0. This CDR3 is 17 amino acids long. The CDR3 loop is CASSLGLAGGSYNEQFF. The CDR3 DNA reads TGTGCCAGCAGCTTGGGACTAGCGGGAGGGTCCTACAATGAGCAGTTCTTC. The whole variable domain, filled in from reference TRBV11-3 and TRBJ2-1, reads EAGVVQSPRYKIIEKKQPVAFWCNPISGHNTLYWYLQNLGQGPELLIRYENEEAVDDSQLPKDRFSAERLKGVDSTLKIQPAELGDSAVYLCASSLGLAGGSYNEQFFGPGTRLTVL.

V is TRBV5-4 and J is TRBJ1-5; D possibly corresponds to TRBD1 (6 bases). V lost 6 bases to trimming and J lost 0 bases, with 19 bases between them. Looked up from germline, CDR1 is SGHNT and CDR2 is YYREEE (reference sequence). The CDR3 length is 17 residues. The CDR3 nucleotides are TGTGCCAGCATCAAAGACAGGCGAACTTATAGCAATCAGCCCCAGCATTTT. Translating gives CASIKDRRTYSNQPQHF.

This chain uses TRBV13 with TRBJ1-3, with 10 bases fitting TRBD1. V dropped 2 bases and J dropped 8; count of bases not matched to a gene: 6. CDR3 size: 15 residues. The germline CDR1 and CDR2 sequences are PRHDT and FYEKMQ (reference sequence). CDR3 sequence reads: CASSLSPGTGDTIYF. CDR3 nucleotides: TGTGCCAGCAGCTTAAGCCCAGGGACAGGGGACACCATATATTTT.

This clone has more than one count but fewer than ten. Other DNA sequences from this sample encode an identical CDR3 as well. J is TRBJ2-7 and V is TRBV7-8; 8 bases map to TRBD1. CDR1 SGHVS and CDR2 FQNEAQ come from the germline V gene. The V segment lost 5 bases and the J segment 3 bases; nucleotides outside the gene matches: 3. The CDR3 loop spans 13 amino acids. CDR3 sequence (DNA): TGTGCCAGCAGCCAGGACAGGGACTACGAGCAGTACTTC. Its translation: CASSQDRDYEQYF.

The chain is built from TRBV18 and TRBJ2-2; D is ambiguous. V shed 2 bases and J shed 1 base, with 5 bases lying between them. Germline CDR1 and CDR2: KGHSH and LQKENI. The CDR3 has 14 residues. CDR3 DNA sequence: TGTGCCAGCTCACCATTAGTGAACACCGGGGAGCTGTTTTTT. Protein product: CASSPLVNTGELFF.

V usage is TRBV15 and J usage is TRBJ1-1; 9 bases fit TRBD1. The trim removed 1 base at V and 1 base at J, leaving 4 bases unmatched. There are 16 residues in the CDR3. Germline-derived CDR1 and CDR2 are LNHNV and YYDKDF (reference sequence). The CDR3 loop is CATSRGRQGENTEAFF. In DNA, the CDR3 is TGTGCCACCAGCAGAGGCCGACAGGGGGAGAACACTGAAGCTTTCTTT.

The chain joins TRBV5-4 to TRBJ2-7; 9 nucleotides align to TRBD1. Trimming removed 1 base from V and 3 bases from J; junction bases left unmatched: 5. Germline loops: CDR1 SGHNT, CDR2 YYREEE (reference sequence). The length of the CDR3 is 15 residues. This CDR3 is CASSLPGDRDYEQYF. In DNA, the CDR3 is TGTGCCAGCAGCTTGCCAGGGGACAGGGACTACGAGCAGTACTTC. Using reference TRBV5-4 and TRBJ2-7 for the parts outside the CDR3, the full variable domain is ETGVTQSPTHLIKTRGQQVTLRCSSQSGHNTVSWYQQALGQGPQFIFQYYREEENGRGNFPPRFSGLQFPNYSSELNVNALELDDSALYLCASSLPGDRDYEQYFGPGTRLTVT.

DNA for the CDR3: TGTGCCACCAGCAGAGACCCGACTAGCGGGAGACAGACCCAGTACTTC. Its translation: CATSRDPTSGRQTQYF. V usage is TRBV15 and J usage is TRBJ2-5, with 12 bases lining up with TRBD2. CDR3 length: 16 amino acids. V was pared by 0 bases and J by 6 bases, with 5 bases of the junction left unmatched. The V gene's germline CDR1 is LNHNV and CDR2 YYDKDF (reference sequence).

As for this clone: The sample contains more than one DNA sequence encoding this CDR3. The gene calls are TRBV5-1 and TRBJ2-5; 8 bases align to TRBD1. CDR3 length: 13 residues. CDR1 is SGHRS and CDR2 is YFSETQ in the germline V gene. V shed 0 bases, J shed 5 bases, and the junction held 0 bases outside the gene matches. The DNA for the CDR3 is TGCGCCAGCAGCTTGGGACAGGGGGAGACCCAGTACTTC. This translates into CASSLGQGETQYF. The full variable domain, with the rest looked up from reference TRBV5-1 and TRBJ2-5, is KAGVTQTPRYLIKTRGQQVTLSCSPISGHRSVSWYQQTPGQGLQFLFEYFSETQRNKGNFPGRFSGRQFSNSRSEMNVSTLELGDSALYLCASSLGQGETQYFGPGTRLLVL.

The rearrangement uses TRBV11-3 and TRBJ2-1; D is tentatively TRBD1 or TRBD2 (6 bases each). The germline V and J ends were trimmed by 3 bases and 10 bases, with 19 bases remaining between them. The CDR3 length is 15 residues. The germline gives CDR1 SGHNT, CDR2 YENEEA. The CDR3 nucleotides read TGTGCCAGCAGCTTGGGGGCAGGGGACCGGGAGGAGCAGTTCTTC. This sequence encodes CASSLGAGDREEQFF.

The gene calls are TRBV29-1 and TRBJ2-3; the D gene is possibly TRBD2 (6 bases). Trimming left V 4 bases short and J 1 base short, with 12 bases between. Germline loops: CDR1 SQVTM, CDR2 ANQGSEA. The CDR3 sequence is 14 residues long. CDR3 sequence: CSVGGGEGTDTQYF. CDR3 nucleotides: TGCAGCGTTGGAGGTGGGGAGGGCACAGATACGCAGTATTTT.

V and J are TRBV2 and TRBJ1-1; TRBD1 is a possible D gene (5 bases). This CDR3 is built from 14 residues. Per germline, CDR1 SNHLY and CDR2 FYNNEI. The V and J ends lost 6 bases and 0 bases respectively, with 11 bases between them. The CDR3 nucleotides read TGTGCCAGCAGCCCGCAGGGTATGAACACTGAAGCTTTCTTT. Amino acid sequence: CASSPQGMNTEAFF. Together with reference TRBV2 and TRBJ1-1, the CDR3 gives the full variable domain: EPEVTQTPSHQVTQMGQEVILRCVPISNHLYFYWYRQILGQKVEFLVSFYNNEISEKSEIFDDQFSVERPDGSNFTLKIRSTKLEDSAMYFCASSPQGMNTEAFFGQGTRLTVV.

The chain uses TRBV30 and TRBJ2-2; 8 bases map to TRBD1. CDR1 GTSNPN and CDR2 SVGIG come from the germline V gene (reference sequence). Trimming removed 5 bases from V and 5 bases from J; junction bases left unmatched: 10. This CDR3 comprises 15 residues. The CDR3 spells CAWSSGQGATGELFF. Here the CDR3 DNA reads TGTGCCTGGTCCTCGGGGCAGGGGGCTACCGGGGAGCTGTTTTTT.

The chain carries TRBV7-9 and TRBJ2-1, with 10 bases that match TRBD2. The CDR3 loop spans 14 amino acids. Germline V lookup: CDR1 SEHNR, CDR2 FQNEAQ (reference sequence). J was trimmed by 12 bases and V by 1 base; bases with no gene match: 6. In DNA form, the CDR3 reads TGTGCCAGCAGCTTAGGAGCTAGCGGGAGTTCGCAGTTCTTC. Its translation is CASSLGASGSSQFF.